One T cell receptor (beta chain) is described in this entry. Antigen: not known. The data are from a study of OX40 agonist ivuxolimab in advanced cancers. Whole-study findings and limits: At 0.1 to 3.0 mg/kg, CD4+ and CD8+ blood T cells expanded clonally by week 6.

The CDR3 spans 14 residues. V lost 3 bases and J lost 4; bases outside the gene matches: 5. CDR1 MNHNS and CDR2 SASEGT come from the germline V gene. Clones were sequenced by immunoSEQ multiplex PCR, and TCRdb holds only the in-frame ones, with some missing. Here the sample spans some 55,000 clones, approximately 84% being singletons. The TCR comes from an adult with an advanced solid tumor such as melanoma, head and neck, liver or kidney cancer. The sample here was CD4+ or CD8+ T cells sorted from blood, taken in a trial of the OX40 agonist ivuxolimab. The chain has TRBV6-1 and TRBJ1-2, with TRBD1 matching over 7 bases. CDR3 DNA sequence: TGTGCCAGCAGTGAGGGACAGCCTTTCTATGGCTACACCTTC. Translation gives CASSEGQPFYGYTF.